The sequence of this T cell receptor (beta chain) was determined in a study of neurological immune-mediated disorders. The cDNA was synthesized by means of template-switch 5'RACE, which was carried out with 10-nucleotide random UMIs. Every sequencing run returned over 200 million TCR-beta sequences, which were derived from 15-18 subjects. TCRdb fed the 5' RACE reads into MiXCR, producing one record per CDR3 protein. The sample holds 45,000 to 65,000 distinct CDR3 sequences, roughly 4.6% seen once. This clonotype appeared many times. This CDR3 is built from 16 residues. V gave up 0 bases and J gave up 0 bases, with 11 bases separating them. Germline-derived CDR1 and CDR2 are DFQATT and SNEGSKA (reference sequence).

The chain joins TRBV20-1 to TRBJ2-2; possibly TRBD1 for D (5 bases). The sequence derives from a man aged 50-60 years with multiple sclerosis. The sequencing input was PBMCs. CDR3 protein: CSARDKRQSNTGELFF. CDR3 DNA sequence: TGCAGTGCTAGAGATAAGCGACAGTCGAACACCGGGGAGCTGTTTTTT.